A selection of T cell receptor beta chains follows, all from one sample in a study of response to subunit inactivated influenza vaccine. From the RT-PCR reads, TCRdb called clonotypes with MiXCR, one entry per CDR3 protein. The sample has 550,000 to 600,000 distinct CDR3 sequences, about an eighth seen once; the top ten hold about 9.4%. The starting material was PBMCs from blood, obtained on the day of vaccination. The receptor source for this set is a man aged 50 to 59 who received an inactivated influenza vaccine. Each CDR3 is given with its conserved first and last residue. A D gene is named only where the DNA matches it firmly. Size is stated for part of the rows, as once, few or many counts, or as a class when the clone is expanded.

V gene,clone size,D gene,J gene,CDR3 protein,CDR3 DNA
TRBV4-3,NA,TRBD2,TRBJ2-7,CASSQEASGALVQYF,TGCGCCAGCAGCCAAGAGGCTAGCGGGGCCCTTGTGCAGTACTTC
TRBV7-9,few,NA,TRBJ2-7,CASSLEFPRDNYEQYF,TGTGCCAGCAGCTTAGAATTCCCCCGGGACAATTACGAGCAGTACTTC
TRBV11-2,few,NA,TRBJ2-1,CASSLGVGPYNEQFF,TGTGCCAGCAGCTTAGGAGTCGGACCCTACAATGAGCAGTTCTTC
TRBV10-3,NA,NA,TRBJ2-7,CAIRQDGYEQYF,TGTGCCATCAGACAGGACGGCTACGAGCAGTACTTC
TRBV20-1,NA,NA,TRBJ2-1,CSARQQGGEGGRSYNEQFF,TGCAGTGCTAGACAGCAAGGCGGGGAAGGGGGAAGGTCCTACAATGAGCAGTTCTTC
TRBV4-2,few,NA,TRBJ1-1,CASSQDQGRSTEAFF,TGTGCCAGCAGCCAAGATCAGGGGAGGAGCACTGAAGCTTTCTTT
TRBV5-1,few,NA,TRBJ1-1,CASSLHQGGGTEAFF,TGCGCCAGCAGCTTGCACCAGGGCGGAGGCACTGAAGCTTTCTTT
TRBV12-3/TRBV12-4,NA,TRBD1,TRBJ2-7,CASNKDRGYEQYF,TGTGCCAGCAACAAGGACAGGGGATACGAGCAGTACTTC
TRBV7-2,few,TRBD2,TRBJ2-1,CASSSRLAGGAEQFF,TGTGCCAGCAGCTCGCGACTAGCGGGAGGAGCGGAGCAGTTCTTC
TRBV29-1,many,NA,TRBJ1-1,CSVADGLNTEAFF,TGCAGCGTTGCGGACGGATTGAACACTGAAGCTTTCTTT
TRBV7-9,many,TRBD1,TRBJ2-1,CASTEWTGEQFF,TGTGCCAGCACCGAATGGACAGGGGAGCAGTTCTTC
TRBV12-3/TRBV12-4,few,NA,TRBJ2-7,CASSLGGISYEQYF,TGTGCCAGCAGTTTAGGCGGTATCTCCTACGAGCAGTACTTC
TRBV12-3/TRBV12-4,NA,TRBD2,TRBJ2-1,CASSHPGLAKNEQFF,TGTGCCAGCAGTCATCCGGGACTAGCGAAAAATGAGCAGTTCTTC
TRBV28,few,TRBD2,TRBJ2-7,CASSPLSGGLRSGQYF,TGTGCCAGCAGTCCTTTGAGCGGGGGCCTCCGCTCGGGGCAGTACTTC
TRBV14,few,NA,TRBJ2-7,CASSRGSNPFYEQYF,TGTGCCAGCAGCCGAGGGAGTAACCCATTCTACGAGCAGTACTTC
TRBV5-1,many,NA,TRBJ2-1,CASSRIPETYNEQFF,TGCGCCAGCAGCCGCATACCAGAAACCTACAATGAGCAGTTCTTC
TRBV5-1,NA,NA,TRBJ1-1,CASMGTQNTEAFF,TGCGCCAGCATGGGGACGCAGAACACTGAAGCTTTCTTT
TRBV27,many,NA,TRBJ2-1,CASSPYDPASYNEQFF,TGTGCCAGCAGTCCGTACGACCCGGCCTCCTACAATGAGCAGTTCTTC
TRBV10-3,NA,TRBD1,TRBJ1-5,CAISESPGGQSQHF,TGTGCCATCAGTGAGTCGCCAGGGGGTCAGTCCCAGCATTTT
TRBV7-9,NA,TRBD2,TRBJ2-5,CASSHGLAASGETQYF,TGTGCCAGCAGCCACGGACTAGCGGCAAGCGGGGAGACCCAGTACTTC
TRBV20-1,few,NA,TRBJ1-5,CSAREGHINQPQHF,TGCAGTGCTAGAGAGGGACACATCAATCAGCCCCAGCATTTT
TRBV6-2/TRBV6-3,few,NA,TRBJ2-7,CASSSGLLSYEQYF,TGTGCCAGCAGTTCGGGACTCCTTTCCTACGAGCAGTACTTC
TRBV18,few,NA,TRBJ1-1,CASSGAATGFMNTEAFF,TGTGCCAGCTCAGGGGCCGCAACAGGTTTCATGAACACTGAAGCTTTCTTT
TRBV10-3,many,NA,TRBJ2-2,CAISQNTGELFF,TGTGCCATCAGCCAGAACACCGGGGAGCTGTTTTTT
TRBV13,NA,NA,TRBJ2-3,CAMGPLRLTRSTDTQYF,TGTGCCATGGGCCCCCTGCGCCTTACCCGAAGCACAGATACGCAGTATTTT
TRBV30,NA,NA,TRBJ1-2,CAWSRGQGNYGYTF,TGTGCCTGGAGTCGAGGGCAGGGGAACTATGGCTACACCTTC
TRBV4-2,few,TRBD2,TRBJ2-7,CASSQETGTVTSGSAEQYF,TGTGCCAGCAGCCAAGAGACCGGGACAGTGACTAGCGGGAGCGCCGAGCAGTACTTC
TRBV6-1,NA,NA,TRBJ2-5,CASSERDLAAETQYF,TGTGCCAGCAGTGAACGGGACCTGGCCGCGGAGACCCAGTACTTC
TRBV20-1,few,NA,TRBJ2-5,CSARPDLPYQETQYF,TGCAGTGCTAGGCCGGACCTACCGTACCAAGAGACCCAGTACTTC
TRBV14,many,TRBD1,TRBJ2-7,CASSAPWQGAQEQYF,TGTGCCAGCAGCGCACCCTGGCAGGGGGCGCAAGAGCAGTACTTC
TRBV7-9,NA,NA,TRBJ2-5,CASSYGQKQETQYF,TGTGCCAGCAGCTACGGACAGAAACAAGAGACCCAGTACTTC
TRBV4-3,once,TRBD2,TRBJ2-5,CASSLGLLAGGQGETQYF,TGCGCCAGCAGCCTAGGTTTACTAGCGGGAGGTCAAGGAGAGACCCAGTACTTC
TRBV20-1,few,NA,TRBJ2-5,CSARPRAGTQETQYF,TGCAGTGCTAGACCCAGGGCGGGTACTCAAGAGACCCAGTACTTC
TRBV28,many,NA,TRBJ2-1,CASSYGGGEQFF,TGTGCCAGCAGTTACGGGGGTGGTGAGCAGTTCTTC
TRBV5-1,NA,TRBD2,TRBJ2-2,CASSSPPPSGTNTGELFF,TGCGCCAGCAGCTCACCCCCCCCTAGCGGGACGAACACCGGGGAGCTGTTTTTT
TRBV30,NA,NA,TRBJ2-2,CACPGTGELFF,TGTGCCTGCCCCGGCACCGGGGAGCTGTTTTTT
TRBV10-3,NA,TRBD2,TRBJ2-5,CAISESGGLANF,TGTGCCATCAGTGAGTCTGGGGGACTAGCGAACTTC
TRBV28,NA,NA,TRBJ2-1,CASSLVRQGFYNEQFF,TGTGCCAGCAGTTTGGTGCGGCAGGGGTTCTACAATGAGCAGTTCTTC
TRBV18,few,TRBD2,TRBJ2-3,CASSPAGLAGADTQYF,TGTGCCAGCTCACCGGCGGGACTAGCGGGAGCAGATACGCAGTATTTT
TRBV4-1,NA,NA,TRBJ1-6,CASSQQGLNNSPLHF,TGCGCCAGCAGCCAACAGGGACTGAATAATTCACCCCTCCACTTT
TRBV7-9,few,TRBD2,TRBJ2-1,CASSQIEWASGYNEQFF,TGTGCCAGCAGCCAAATCGAGTGGGCTAGCGGTTACAATGAGCAGTTCTTC
TRBV28,many,NA,TRBJ1-1,CASSRKVFSRIPQEPEAFF,TGTGCCAGCAGTCGAAAGGTGTTTAGTCGCATCCCTCAAGAGCCTGAAGCTTTCTTT
TRBV7-2,NA,NA,TRBJ2-1,CASSLFTLREEQFF,TGTGCCAGCAGCTTATTTACCCTACGGGAAGAGCAGTTCTTC
TRBV11-1,few,TRBD1,TRBJ1-1,CASSRDRGPLGYNTEAFF,TGTGCCAGCAGCAGGGACAGGGGGCCCCTAGGGTATAACACTGAAGCTTTCTTT
TRBV27,NA,TRBD2,TRBJ2-1,CASSYLASGSPLVDEQFF,TGTGCCAGCAGTTACCTCGCTAGCGGGAGTCCGTTGGTTGATGAGCAGTTCTTC
TRBV29-1,NA,TRBD2,TRBJ2-1,CSVEVRGGRVDEQFF,TGCAGCGTTGAAGTTCGGGGCGGGAGGGTGGATGAGCAGTTCTTC
TRBV7-8,NA,NA,TRBJ2-1,CASSPRLAFARSPTYNEQFF,TGTGCCAGCAGCCCACGATTGGCCTTTGCCCGATCCCCAACATACAATGAGCAGTTCTTC
TRBV5-1,NA,TRBD1,TRBJ2-3,CASSFFSVEGQGAFFLPDTQYF,TGCGCCAGCAGCTTCTTTTCGGTGGAAGGACAGGGGGCCTTCTTTCTCCCAGATACGCAGTATTTT
TRBV20-1,NA,TRBD1,TRBJ1-1,CSAPKTGGNTEAFF,TGCAGTGCACCGAAAACAGGGGGCAACACTGAAGCTTTCTTT
TRBV6-4,NA,TRBD2,TRBJ2-1,CASSQQLAFEQFF,TGTGCCAGCAGCCAACAACTAGCGTTTGAGCAGTTCTTC
TRBV5-6,NA,NA,TRBJ2-3,CASSSELARLNTQYF,TGTGCCAGCAGCTCAGAGCTAGCGAGACTTAATACGCAGTATTTT
TRBV29-1,many,NA,TRBJ2-1,CSVEMRTFLGNEQFF,TGCAGCGTTGAGATGCGGACCTTCTTGGGCAATGAGCAGTTCTTC
TRBV3-1,NA,NA,TRBJ2-7,CASSQDPGAVQYF,TGTGCCAGCAGCCAAGACCCGGGGGCCGTGCAGTACTTC
TRBV6-1,few,TRBD2,TRBJ2-6,CATGGGVYGANVLTF,TGTGCCACCGGTGGGGGGGTTTATGGGGCCAACGTCCTGACTTTC
TRBV7-2,few,TRBD2,TRBJ2-7,CASIGTSGSYEQYF,TGTGCCAGCATCGGGACTAGCGGTTCCTACGAGCAGTACTTC